The 6 T cell receptor beta chains below come from one sample, sequenced in a study of blood T cell repertoires in COVID-19. Only in-frame clones appear in the TCRdb table, and some are missing; sequencing was by immunoSEQ multiplex PCR. Of about 80,000 clones in the sample, 84% were seen once. Material: peripheral blood. The receptors here all came from a human donor in a cohort sampled during active COVID-19.

The chain couples TRBV7-8 to TRBJ2-1, with 8 bases identical to TRBD2. The CDR3 is 18 amino acids. V was pared by 1 base and J by 1 base, with 9 bases of the junction left unmatched. The germline gives CDR1 SGHVS, CDR2 FQNEAQ. CDR3 sequence: CASSLVSSGGNSYNEQFF. The CDR3 DNA follows: TGTGCCAGCAGCTTAGTTTCCAGCGGGGGCAATTCCTACAATGAGCAGTTCTTC.

The rearrangement uses TRBV29-1 and TRBJ2-1; a possible D gene is TRBD2 (5 bases). This CDR3 comprises 12 residues. The V end lost 3 bases, the J end lost 6 bases, and 9 bases lay between the germline ends. In germline, CDR1 is SQVTM, CDR2 ANQGSEA. CDR3 region: CSVEGGLNEQFF. In DNA, the CDR3 is TGCAGCGTTGAGGGCGGACTCAATGAGCAGTTCTTC.

This chain joins TRBV9 and TRBJ1-3; D unresolved. The CDR3 extends over 14 amino acids. The germline V gene has CDR1 SGDLS and CDR2 YYNGEE. Trimming stripped 7 bases from V and 4 bases from J, with 15 bases between. The CDR3, as DNA: TGTGCCAGCGGGAGGCAGTCTTACGGAAACACCATATATTTT. It specifies CASGRQSYGNTIYF.

The rearrangement joins TRBV10-3 to TRBJ2-1, with 9 nucleotides matching TRBD1. With V trimmed by 10 bases and J by 9 bases, 13 bases remained unmatched. The CDR3 is made up of 14 amino acids. CDR1 ENHRY and CDR2 SYGVKD come from the germline V gene. CDR3 loop: CATHGQGSSSEQFF. CDR3 DNA sequence: TGTGCCACACATGGACAGGGGAGTTCGAGTGAGCAGTTCTTC.

The chain uses TRBV19 and TRBJ1-1; D is perhaps TRBD1 (6 bases). V lost 5 bases, J lost 5 bases, and 15 bases lay in between. The CDR3 spans 14 residues. CDR1 and CDR2 from the germline V gene are LNHDA and SQIVND (reference sequence). The CDR3: CASSPPGARTEAFF. The CDR3 nucleotides read TGTGCCAGTAGTCCCCCAGGGGCGAGAACTGAAGCTTTCTTT.

The rearrangement joins TRBV14 to TRBJ2-1; 14 bases line up with TRBD2. This CDR3 spans 17 amino acids. With V trimmed by 4 bases and J by 8 bases, 10 bases remained unmatched. CDR1 and CDR2 from the germline V gene are SGHDN and FVKESK. In DNA form, the CDR3 reads TGTGCCAGCAGCCCGACTACCGGGACTAGCGGGGGCTATGAGCAGTTCTTC. This sequence encodes CASSPTTGTSGGYEQFF.